Listed here are 20 T cell receptor beta chains from one sample, sequenced in a study of early T cells in non-severe SARS-CoV-2 infection. TCRdb processed the 5' RACE reads anew with MiXCR; each CDR3 protein has one entry. Among about 49,000 distinct CDR3 sequences listed, 6.5% were seen once. The sequencing here drew on whole blood, taken at baseline. Receptors were obtained from an adult who was a healthcare worker with PCR-confirmed SARS-CoV-2 infection or an uninfected control (not recorded which).

This clonotype turned up a few times. The V call is TRBV15, the J call TRBJ2-7; TRBD1 aligns across 10 bases. This CDR3 comprises 15 residues. CDR1 and CDR2 (germline): LNHNV, YYDKDF (reference sequence). The ends lost 0 bases at V and 7 bases at J; junction bases unmatched: 6. CDR3 sequence reads: CATSREGQGSREQYF. The DNA of the CDR3 is TGTGCCACCAGCAGAGAGGGACAGGGGTCGAGGGAGCAGTACTTC.

The chain joins TRBV27 to TRBJ2-1; a possible D gene is TRBD2 (5 bases). Looked up from germline, CDR1 is MNHEY and CDR2 is SMNVEV (reference sequence). The CDR3 is 13 amino acids. Trimming shortened V by 2 bases and J by 6 bases, and 8 bases separated the two germline ends. CDR3 nucleotides: TGTGCCAGCAGTTTACGGGGAATCAATGAGCAGTTCTTC. It translates to CASSLRGINEQFF.

This clonotype was seen many times. This sequence joins TRBV21-1 and TRBJ2-7. TRBV21-1 is shown as a pseudogene. The CDR3 sequence is 14 residues long. CDR3 in amino acids: CASSDSVWVYEQYF. CDR3 coding DNA: TGTGCCAGCAGCGACTCCGTGTGGGTCTACGAGCAGTACTTC.

This clonotype was found many times. This chain joins TRBV7-8 and TRBJ1-1; D might be TRBD1 (6 bases). Trimming took 1 base from V and 3 from J, leaving 12 bases between them. The CDR3 is 15 amino acids. Germline assignment: CDR1 SGHVS and CDR2 FQNEAQ. CDR3 bases: TGTGCCAGCAGCTTAGGGCAGGGGCTCGACACTGAAGCTTTCTTT. Its protein product is CASSLGQGLDTEAFF.

This clonotype was detected many times. V gene TRBV6-1 combines with J gene TRBJ1-5; the D is unclear. Germline assignment: CDR1 MNHNS and CDR2 SASEGT. The CDR3 is 13 residues long. The ends were cut back, 4 bases at V and 3 bases at J, with 7 bases in the middle. The CDR3 region has the DNA TGTGCCAGCAGTGCCAACTACAATCAGCCCCAGCATTTT. This encodes CASSANYNQPQHF.

This clonotype was counted a few times. The rearrangement uses TRBV25-1 and TRBJ2-1, with 11 bases identical to TRBD2. V dropped 6 bases and J dropped 6; count of bases not matched to a gene: 7. The CDR3 has 15 amino acids. Germline CDR1 is MGHDK and CDR2 is SYGVNS. CDR3 nucleotide sequence: TGTGCCAGCAGGGAGACTAGCGGGGCGTCCAATGAGCAGTTCTTC. Translated, it gives CASRETSGASNEQFF.

This clonotype was observed at least ten times. The rearrangement uses TRBV11-2 and TRBJ1-5, with D tentatively TRBD1 (5 bases). This CDR3 region has 13 residues. V lost 1 base, J lost 8 bases, and 9 bases lay in between. In germline, CDR1 is SGHAT, CDR2 FQNNGV. CDR3 residues: CASSLAGREPQHF. CDR3 nucleotide sequence: TGTGCCAGCAGCTTAGCAGGGAGAGAGCCCCAGCATTTT. The variable domain in full, with the rest retrieved from reference TRBV11-2 and TRBJ1-5, is EAGVAQSPRYKIIEKRQSVAFWCNPISGHATLYWYQQILGQGPKLLIQFQNNGVVDDSQLPKDRFSAERLKGVDSTLKIQPAKLEDSAVYLCASSLAGREPQHFGDGTRLSIL.

V gene TRBV12-3 or TRBV12-4 combines with J gene TRBJ1-1; no clear D. This CDR3 has 13 amino acids. Deletions cut 7 bases from V and 3 bases from J, with 12 bases between. The CDR3 sequence: CASTLSEDTEAFF. CDR3 DNA: TGTGCCAGCACCCTTTCGGAGGACACTGAAGCTTTCTTT.

This rearrangement joins TRBV28 to TRBJ1-2; D not certain. Germline-derived CDR1 and CDR2 are MDHEN and SYDVKM. The ends were cut back, 2 bases at V and 1 base at J, with 8 bases in the middle. The CDR3 spans 14 residues. The CDR3 DNA reads as TGTGCCAGCAGTTTACCAGGAATTAACTATGGCTACACCTTC. It specifies CASSLPGINYGYTF.

This clonotype appeared many times. This rearrangement joins TRBV20-1 to TRBJ1-6, with a possible D match to TRBD1 (5 bases). The CDR3 is made up of 15 amino acids. In germline, CDR1 is DFQATT, CDR2 SNEGSKA (reference sequence). The germline V and J ends were trimmed by 0 bases and 5 bases, with 11 bases remaining between them. Here the CDR3 reads CSAREGGENNSPLHF. The CDR3 coding sequence is TGCAGTGCTAGAGAGGGGGGGGAGAATAATTCACCCCTCCACTTT.

In this sample, this clonotype turned up many times. The chain is built from TRBV29-1 and TRBJ1-2; D might be TRBD1 (5 bases). Germline CDR1 and CDR2: SQVTM and ANQGSEA. Deletions cut 7 bases from V and 8 bases from J, with 17 bases between. This CDR3 region has 12 residues. This CDR3 is CSAGTDSRGYTF. CDR3 bases: TGCAGCGCCGGGACGGACTCTCGGGGCTACACCTTC.

This clonotype showed up many times. The chain is built from TRBV30 and TRBJ1-6; D is undetermined. The V end lost 0 bases, the J end lost 9 bases, and 12 bases lay between the germline ends. Germline V gives CDR1 GTSNPN, CDR2 SVGIG (reference sequence). The CDR3 consists of 14 residues. The CDR3, as DNA: TGTGCCTGGAGTGTACGCGCAGAGGGTTCACCCCTCCACTTT. It codes for CAWSVRAEGSPLHF.

This clonotype was detected ten times or more. The V gene is TRBV7-9, the J gene TRBJ1-3; unclear D gene. Germline values: CDR1 SEHNR, CDR2 FQNEAQ (reference sequence). The CDR3 has 15 residues. V was shortened by 5 bases and J by 2 bases, with 13 bases between the two germline ends. CDR3 amino acids: CASSLGDLTGNTIYF. The CDR3 DNA sequence: TGTGCCAGCAGCCTGGGAGATCTGACTGGAAACACCATATATTTT.

This clonotype showed up many times. This sequence joins TRBV3-1 and TRBJ1-1; D gene uncertain. Germline V gene data show CDR1 as LGHDT and CDR2 as YNNKEL (reference sequence). The CDR3 loop spans 11 amino acids. Trimming removed 4 bases at V and 10 bases at J, with 10 bases between. The CDR3 bases are TGTGCCAGCAGCCCGGGTTTTGGAGCTTTCTTT. Protein product: CASSPGFGAFF.

Many counts were recorded for this clonotype. This sequence joins TRBV18 and TRBJ2-3; perhaps D is TRBD1 or TRBD2 (6 bases each). Germline loops: CDR1 KGHSH, CDR2 LQKENI. Trimming shortened V by 3 bases and J by 5 bases, and 12 bases separated the two germline ends. This CDR3 comprises 14 residues. CDR3 sequence (DNA): TGTGCCAGCTCACCTAACGGGGGCAAAGATACGCAGTATTTT. It translates to CASSPNGGKDTQYF.

In its sample, this clonotype was seen a few times. The J gene is TRBJ1-5, the V gene TRBV18, with TRBD1 identical over 7 bases. CDR3 size: 13 residues. Losses at the gene ends were 6 bases for V and 8 bases for J; bases not matched to a gene: 7. CDR1 and CDR2 from the germline V gene are KGHSH and LQKENI. CDR3 DNA: TGTGCCAGCTCCTGGGACAGCCTGGAGCCCCAGCATTTT. This sequence encodes CASSWDSLEPQHF.

This clonotype was recorded at least ten times. The CDR3 nucleotides read TGCAGTGCTACAGGGGAGAGCTACACCTTC. Translated: CSATGESYTF. The rearrangement joins TRBV20-1 to TRBJ1-2; perhaps TRBD1 as D (6 bases). CDR3 length equals 10 residues. Germline assignment: CDR1 DFQATT and CDR2 SNEGSKA (reference sequence). Trimming shortened V by 4 bases and J by 9 bases, and 9 bases separated the two germline ends.

The chain employs TRBV6-2 or TRBV6-3 and TRBJ2-5; 10 bases agree with TRBD1. The junction had 8 bases not matched to a gene; V was cut back by 7 bases and J by 6 bases. This CDR3 region has 14 residues. Germline V gene data show CDR1 as MNHEY and CDR2 as SVGEGT. CDR3 DNA sequence: TGTGCCAGCAAGGAGACAGGGGGCTCGAAGACCCAGTACTTC. Translation gives CASKETGGSKTQYF.

This clonotype was counted at least ten times. The chain links TRBV5-6 to TRBJ2-6; 7 bases agree with TRBD2. The CDR3 runs to 17 residues. After removal of 4 bases from V and 3 bases from J, the junction contained 10 bases not matched to a gene. CDR1 SGHDT and CDR2 YYEEEE come from the germline V gene. This CDR3 is CASSLNGEGFGANVLTF. CDR3 nucleotides: TGTGCCAGCAGCCTCAATGGGGAGGGCTTTGGGGCCAACGTCCTGACTTTC.

This clonotype was picked up many times. The rearrangement links TRBV20-1 to TRBJ1-3, with TRBD1 matching 9 bases. The germline gives CDR1 DFQATT, CDR2 SNEGSKA (reference sequence). V gave up 3 bases and J gave up 3 bases; unmatched junction bases: 9. The CDR3 is 16 amino acids. CDR3 protein: CSASSQGAPRGNTIYF. In DNA, the CDR3 is TGCAGTGCTAGTTCACAGGGGGCGCCCCGTGGAAACACCATATATTTT.